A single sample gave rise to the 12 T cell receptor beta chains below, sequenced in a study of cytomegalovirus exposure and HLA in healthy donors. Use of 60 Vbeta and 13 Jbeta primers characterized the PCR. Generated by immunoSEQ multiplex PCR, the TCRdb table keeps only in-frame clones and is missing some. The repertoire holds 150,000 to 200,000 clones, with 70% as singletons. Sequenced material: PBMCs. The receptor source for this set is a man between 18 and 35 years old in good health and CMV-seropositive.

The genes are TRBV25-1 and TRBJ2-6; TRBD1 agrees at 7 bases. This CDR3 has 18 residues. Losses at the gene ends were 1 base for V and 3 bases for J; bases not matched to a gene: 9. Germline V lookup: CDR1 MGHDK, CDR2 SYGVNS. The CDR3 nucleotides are TGTGCCAGCAGTGAATCAAGACAGGGTTCTGGTGGGGCCAACGTCCTGACTTTC. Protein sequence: CASSESRQGSGGANVLTF.

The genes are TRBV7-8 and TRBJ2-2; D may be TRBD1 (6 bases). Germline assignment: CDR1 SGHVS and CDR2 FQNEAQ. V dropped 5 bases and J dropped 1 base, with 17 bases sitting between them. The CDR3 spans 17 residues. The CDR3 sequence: CASSPFTGLLNTGELFF. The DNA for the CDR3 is TGTGCCAGCAGCCCGTTTACAGGGCTCCTGAACACCGGGGAGCTGTTTTTT. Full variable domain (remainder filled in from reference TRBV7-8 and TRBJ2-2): GAGVSQSPRYKVAKRGQDVALRCDPISGHVSLFWYQQALGQGPEFLTYFQNEAQLDKSGLPSDRFFAERPEGSVSTLKIQRTQQEDSAVYLCASSPFTGLLNTGELFFGEGSRLTVL.

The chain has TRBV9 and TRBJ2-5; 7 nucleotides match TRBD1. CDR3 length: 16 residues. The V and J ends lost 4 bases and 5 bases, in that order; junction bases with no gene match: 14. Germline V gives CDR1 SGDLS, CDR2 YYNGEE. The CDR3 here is CASSPYPGQISETQYF. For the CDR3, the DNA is TGTGCCAGCAGCCCTTACCCGGGACAGATATCGGAGACCCAGTACTTC.

The CDR3: CSVDGTGSGELFF. The CDR3 bases are TGCAGCGTTGACGGGACAGGGTCCGGGGAGCTGTTTTTT. The gene calls are TRBV29-1 and TRBJ2-2, with 9 positions matching TRBD1. The CDR3 runs to 13 residues. Trimming at V came to 3 bases and at J to 6 bases, leaving 2 bases not matched to a gene. Germline CDR1 reads SQVTM; CDR2 reads ANQGSEA.

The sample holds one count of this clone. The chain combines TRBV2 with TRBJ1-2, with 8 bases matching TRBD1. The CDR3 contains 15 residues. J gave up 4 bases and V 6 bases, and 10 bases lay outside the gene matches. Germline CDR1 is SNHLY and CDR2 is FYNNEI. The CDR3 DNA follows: TGTGCCAGCAGCGCTACAGGGGGAGGGGGCTATGGCTACACCTTC. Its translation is CASSATGGGGYGYTF. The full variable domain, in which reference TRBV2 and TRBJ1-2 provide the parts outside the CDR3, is EPEVTQTPSHQVTQMGQEVILRCVPISNHLYFYWYRQILGQKVEFLVSFYNNEISEKSEIFDDQFSVERPDGSNFTLKIRSTKLEDSAMYFCASSATGGGGYGYTFGSGTRLTVV.

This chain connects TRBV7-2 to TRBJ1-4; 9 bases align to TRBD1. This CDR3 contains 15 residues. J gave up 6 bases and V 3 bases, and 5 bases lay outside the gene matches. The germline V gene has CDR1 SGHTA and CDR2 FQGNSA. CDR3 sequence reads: CASSFRQGGDEKLFF. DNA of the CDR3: TGTGCCAGCAGCTTTCGACAGGGGGGGGATGAAAAACTGTTTTTT.

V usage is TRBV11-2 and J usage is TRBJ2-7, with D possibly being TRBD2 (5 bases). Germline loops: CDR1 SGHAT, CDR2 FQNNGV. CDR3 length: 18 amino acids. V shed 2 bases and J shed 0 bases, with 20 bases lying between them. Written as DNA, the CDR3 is TGTGCCAGCAGCTTAAAGACGGGCGCAGCGGAGCCCTCCTACGAGCAGTACGTC. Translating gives CASSLKTGAAEPSYEQYV.

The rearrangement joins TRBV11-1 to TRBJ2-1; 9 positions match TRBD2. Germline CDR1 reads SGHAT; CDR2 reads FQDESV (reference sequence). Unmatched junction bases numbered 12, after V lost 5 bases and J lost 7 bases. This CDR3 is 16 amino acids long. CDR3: CASSPVSAGGVNEQFF. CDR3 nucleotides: TGTGCCAGCAGCCCCGTTTCAGCGGGAGGAGTAAATGAGCAGTTCTTC.

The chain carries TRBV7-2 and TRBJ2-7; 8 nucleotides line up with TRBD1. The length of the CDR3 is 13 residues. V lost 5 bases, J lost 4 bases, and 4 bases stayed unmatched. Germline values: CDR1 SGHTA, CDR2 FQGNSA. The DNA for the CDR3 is TGTGCCAGCAGCCCCGACAGGGGATACGAGCAGTACGTC. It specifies CASSPDRGYEQYV.

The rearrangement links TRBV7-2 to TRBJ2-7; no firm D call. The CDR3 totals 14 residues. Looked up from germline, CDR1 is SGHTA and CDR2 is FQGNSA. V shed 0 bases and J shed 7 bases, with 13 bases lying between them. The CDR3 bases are TGTGCCAGCAGCTTAGCGCCCTCCGGTGGGGAGCAGTACGTC. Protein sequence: CASSLAPSGGEQYV.

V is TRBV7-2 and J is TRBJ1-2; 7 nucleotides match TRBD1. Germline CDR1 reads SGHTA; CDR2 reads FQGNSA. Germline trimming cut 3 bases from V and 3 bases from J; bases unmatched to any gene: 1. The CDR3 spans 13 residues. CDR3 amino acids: CASSLDRHYGYTF. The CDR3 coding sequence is TGTGCCAGCAGCTTGGACAGGCACTATGGCTACACCTTC.

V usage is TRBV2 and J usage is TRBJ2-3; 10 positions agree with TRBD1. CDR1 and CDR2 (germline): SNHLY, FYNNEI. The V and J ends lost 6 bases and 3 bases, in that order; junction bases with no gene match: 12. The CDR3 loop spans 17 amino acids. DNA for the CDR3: TGTGCCAGCAGCGGCAAACCGGGACAGGGGATGACAGATACGCAGTATTTT. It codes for CASSGKPGQGMTDTQYF.